The 31 T cell receptor beta chains below were found in one sample sequenced in a study of T cell responses to AZD1222 COVID-19 vaccine. The table came from immunoSEQ multiplex PCR; TCRdb's copy has only in-frame clones and leaves some out. The repertoire consists of about 140,000 clones, with around 90% occurring once and the leading ten covering about 3%. The sequencing used peripheral blood, collected 28 days after the second AZD1222 dose. Receptor source: an adult who received the AZD1222 COVID-19 vaccine.

This clone was counted once. The rearrangement links TRBV5-6 to TRBJ2-3, with 7 bases that match TRBD2. V shed 2 bases, J shed 2 bases, and the junction held 8 bases outside the gene matches. Germline values: CDR1 SGHDT, CDR2 YYEEEE. The length of the CDR3 is 16 residues. In DNA form, the CDR3 reads TGTGCCAGCAGCTTAGGGGCTAGCGGATACACAGATACGCAGTATTTT. As protein: CASSLGASGYTDTQYF.

J is TRBJ1-2 and V is TRBV11-2, with D possibly TRBD1 on 6 matching bases. The ends were cut back, 5 bases at V and 8 bases at J, with 18 bases in the middle. The CDR3 is 14 residues long. Germline V gene sequence: CDR1 SGHAT, CDR2 FQNNGV. Here the CDR3 DNA reads TGTGCCAGCAGCCCGAGCGGGGGGCGGGAAGGCTACACCTTC. It codes for CASSPSGGREGYTF.

The genes are TRBV29-1 and TRBJ2-5; 7 bases align to TRBD2. The germline V gene encodes CDR1 SQVTM and CDR2 ANQGSEA. The CDR3 sequence is 13 residues long. V was clipped by 4 bases and J by 5 bases; unmatched bases: 7. The CDR3 nucleotides read TGCAGCGTTGGAGGCGGGGGTATCGAGACCCAGTACTTC. Amino acids: CSVGGGGIETQYF.

The V gene is TRBV11-2, the J gene TRBJ1-5; 7 bases are a match to TRBD1. The germline V gene has CDR1 SGHAT and CDR2 FQNNGV. After removal of 1 base from V and 4 bases from J, the junction contained 4 bases not matched to a gene. This CDR3 contains 15 residues. CDR3 loop: CASSLVQGRNQPQHF. The CDR3, as DNA: TGTGCCAGCAGCTTAGTACAGGGGAGGAATCAGCCCCAGCATTTT.

The V call is TRBV7-3, the J call TRBJ2-1; either TRBD1 or TRBD2 may fit D (5 bases each). This CDR3 region has 15 residues. V lost 5 bases to trimming and J lost 7 bases, with 18 bases between them. Germline V gene data show CDR1 as SGHTA and CDR2 as FQGTGA. In DNA, the CDR3 is TGTGCCAGCAGCCCGGGGACCGCTGGTTGGAATGAGCAGTTCTTC. This gives the protein CASSPGTAGWNEQFF.

The chain combines TRBV3-1 (or the pseudogene TRBV3-2) with TRBJ2-7; 10 nucleotides match TRBD2. CDR1 is LGHDT and CDR2 is YNNKEL in the germline V gene (reference sequence). J was trimmed by 4 bases and V by 2 bases; bases with no gene match: 11. The CDR3 consists of 17 residues. In DNA, the CDR3 is TGTGCCAGCAGCCAAACAATAACACTAGCGGGACTTTACGAGCAGTACTTC. Its protein is CASSQTITLAGLYEQYF.

V is TRBV16 and J is TRBJ1-5; 10 bases are a match to TRBD1. The germline V gene encodes CDR1 KGHSY and CDR2 FQNENV. CDR3 size: 17 residues. Losses at the gene ends were 2 bases for V and 7 bases for J; bases not matched to a gene: 11. The CDR3 is CASSQPGQGGSVQPQHF. DNA for the CDR3: TGTGCCAGCAGCCAACCAGGACAGGGGGGCTCGGTGCAGCCCCAGCATTTT.

The chain uses TRBV27 and TRBJ1-3; D gene ambiguous. Germline CDR1 reads MNHEY; CDR2 reads SMNVEV (reference sequence). CDR3 length: 13 amino acids. V lost 4 bases and J lost 3, with 7 bases in between. The CDR3 nucleotides are TGTGCCAGCAGTTCGGAGAATGGAAACACCATATATTTT. Translated: CASSSENGNTIYF.

Regarding this clone: This same CDR3 is encoded by further DNA sequences in the sample. As DNA, the CDR3 is TGTGCCTGGAGTCGCAGAAACACTGAAGCTTTCTTT. Residues: CAWSRRNTEAFF. This chain uses TRBV30 with TRBJ1-1; no firm D call. The germline V and J ends were trimmed by 2 bases and 2 bases, with 6 bases remaining between them. CDR3 length: 12 amino acids. Germline loops: CDR1 GTSNPN, CDR2 SVGIG (reference sequence).

Only one count was recorded for this clone. V and J are TRBV6-5 and TRBJ2-3; maybe TRBD1 (6 bases). CDR3 length equals 13 residues. Germline CDR1 reads MNHEY; CDR2 reads SVGAGI. V was shortened by 8 bases and J by 6 bases, with 15 bases between the two germline ends. CDR3 nucleotide sequence: TGTGCCAGCCAGGCCGGACAGTCGGATACGCAGTATTTT. Translation gives CASQAGQSDTQYF.

The chain has TRBV9 and TRBJ1-3; D gene uncertain. This CDR3 contains 15 residues. Germline lookup yields CDR1 SGDLS and CDR2 YYNGEE. V lost 0 bases and J lost 0, with 7 bases in between. CDR3 protein: CASSVGAGSGNTIYF. The CDR3, as DNA: TGTGCCAGCAGCGTAGGTGCCGGCTCTGGAAACACCATATATTTT.

The rearrangement joins TRBV11-2 to TRBJ1-4; no clear D gene. The CDR3 spans 17 residues. The V end lost 1 base, the J end lost 3 bases, and 15 bases lay between the germline ends. Germline CDR1 is SGHAT and CDR2 is FQNNGV. The CDR3 DNA is TGTGCCAGCAGCTTAGCTTTCGCCGTGCAATCTAATGAAAAACTGTTTTTT. Translation gives CASSLAFAVQSNEKLFF.

This clone was detected once. V and J are TRBV27 and TRBJ1-4, with D unclear. V was clipped by 3 bases and J by 8 bases, with 10 bases between them. Germline V CDR1 and CDR2: MNHEY, SMNVEV (reference sequence). The CDR3 runs 13 residues. CDR3 nucleotides: TGTGCCAGCAGTTTGGGGTGGGAGGAAAAACTGTTTTTT. It encodes CASSLGWEEKLFF.

There are a few counts of this clone. J is TRBJ1-1 and V is TRBV6-5, with D possibly being TRBD1 (5 bases). Trimming took 2 bases from V and 8 from J, leaving 9 bases between them. CDR3 length: 12 amino acids. Looked up from germline, CDR1 is MNHEY and CDR2 is SVGAGI. This CDR3 is CASSYGAGEAFF. The CDR3 DNA reads as TGTGCCAGCAGTTACGGGGCAGGGGAAGCTTTCTTT.

The chain couples TRBV28 to TRBJ1-3; D possibly corresponds to TRBD1 (5 bases). The V and J ends lost 6 bases and 3 bases respectively, with 15 bases between them. This CDR3 contains 15 residues. The germline gives CDR1 MDHEN, CDR2 SYDVKM. The CDR3 sequence is CASSIPRAGGNTIYF. The CDR3 region has the DNA TGTGCCAGCAGCATACCCAGGGCTGGTGGAAACACCATATATTTT.

J is TRBJ2-7 and V is TRBV7-9; 7 nucleotides align to TRBD1. Germline V CDR1 and CDR2: SEHNR, FQNEAQ (reference sequence). This CDR3 has 13 amino acids. V was pared by 5 bases and J by 3 bases, with 4 bases of the junction left unmatched. CDR3 DNA sequence: TGTGCCAGCAGCGGGGGACAGAACTACGAGCAGTACTTC. It translates to CASSGGQNYEQYF.

The chain uses TRBV18 and TRBJ2-3, with 7 bases fitting TRBD2. The J segment lost 3 bases and the V segment lost 3 bases, leaving 3 bases of the junction unmatched. Germline CDR1 KGHSH, CDR2 LQKENI. The CDR3 has 14 residues. CDR3 DNA: TGTGCCAGCTCACCGTCCGGGGGGACAGATACGCAGTATTTT. It codes for CASSPSGGTDTQYF.

This clone was seen a single time. The V call is TRBV6-2 or TRBV6-3, the J call TRBJ2-2, with D tentatively TRBD2 (6 bases). The CDR3 spans 18 residues. The V end lost 4 bases, the J end lost 3 bases, and 21 bases lay between the germline ends. Germline values: CDR1 MNHEY, CDR2 SVGEGT. CDR3 nucleotides: TGTGCCAGCAGTTGGGACTTCTCTTCTTGGCGGGACACCGGGGAGCTGTTTTTT. Amino acid sequence: CASSWDFSSWRDTGELFF.

As DNA, the CDR3 is TGCAGCGTCGGAGCCTCTGGGGCCAACGTCCTGACTTTC. Amino acids: CSVGASGANVLTF. The chain recombines TRBV29-1 with TRBJ2-6; no definite D call. Germline V gene data show CDR1 as SQVTM and CDR2 as ANQGSEA. This CDR3 spans 13 amino acids. Deletions cut 6 bases from V and 0 bases from J, with 6 bases between.

The rearrangement links TRBV30 to TRBJ1-5, with 8 bases identical to TRBD1. V lost 2 bases and J lost 5; bases outside the gene matches: 2. The CDR3 is 13 amino acids. The germline V gene encodes CDR1 GTSNPN and CDR2 SVGIG (reference sequence). Here the CDR3 DNA reads TGTGCCTGGAGTAAACAGGGGGATCAGCCCCAGCATTTT. Amino acids: CAWSKQGDQPQHF.

The chain links TRBV10-3 to TRBJ1-3; D is unresolved. Germline values: CDR1 ENHRY, CDR2 SYGVKD. Between the trimmed V and J ends, which lost 8 bases and 4 bases, there was a span of 12 bases. The CDR3 is 13 residues long. CDR3 sequence reads: CAILGAQGNTIYF. CDR3 coding DNA: TGTGCCATCTTGGGAGCTCAGGGAAACACCATATATTTT.

The V and J genes are TRBV30 and TRBJ1-1; weak D call: TRBD1 (5 bases). The germline V gene has CDR1 GTSNPN and CDR2 SVGIG (reference sequence). CDR3 length equals 15 residues. Trimming cost V 2 bases and J 2 bases, with 15 bases left between them. CDR3 in amino acids: CAWSTPGLANTEAFF. The DNA of the CDR3 is TGTGCCTGGAGTACCCCGGGACTGGCTAACACTGAAGCTTTCTTT. The full variable domain, its missing parts supplied by reference TRBV30 and TRBJ1-1, is SQTIHQWPATLVQPVGSPLSLECTVEGTSNPNLYWYRQAAGRGLQLLFYSVGIGQISSEVPQNLSASRPQDRQFILSSKKLLLSDSGFYLCAWSTPGLANTEAFFGQGTRLTVV.

The chain employs TRBV2 and TRBJ2-1; 11 nucleotides align to TRBD2. The V segment lost 8 bases and the J segment 7 bases; nucleotides outside the gene matches: 7. In germline, CDR1 is SNHLY, CDR2 FYNNEI. The CDR3 sequence is 14 residues long. In nucleotides, the CDR3 is TGTGCCAGCGGGACTAGCGGATTTGCTAATGAGCAGTTCTTC. Amino acid sequence: CASGTSGFANEQFF.

The chain has TRBV28 and TRBJ2-7, with a weak D call TRBD2 (7 bases). This CDR3 comprises 16 residues. Germline-derived CDR1 and CDR2 are MDHEN and SYDVKM. The V end was cut by 2 bases, the J end by 4 bases, with 18 bases between. CDR3 DNA sequence: TGTGCCAGCAGTTTAGGGGGACGGGGGGCCAAATACGAGCAGTACTTC. Protein product: CASSLGGRGAKYEQYF.

The chain recombines TRBV27 with TRBJ2-3, with D uncertain. Germline V gene lookup returns CDR1 MNHEY and CDR2 SMNVEV (reference sequence). This CDR3 has 15 residues. With 3 bases removed from V and 2 bases from J, the gap between germline ends came to 12 bases. CDR3 amino acids: CASSFRPPDTDTQYF. The CDR3 nucleotides read TGTGCCAGCAGTTTCCGACCTCCAGACACAGATACGCAGTATTTT.

The chain joins TRBV7-9 to TRBJ1-3; D remains ambiguous. Deletions cut 1 base from V and 4 bases from J, with 8 bases between. The CDR3 runs to 14 residues. Germline CDR1 and CDR2: SEHNR and FQNEAQ (reference sequence). The DNA of the CDR3 is TGTGCCAGCAGCTTAGTGTCAACGGGAAACACCATATATTTT. It codes for CASSLVSTGNTIYF.

The V call is TRBV30, the J call TRBJ2-7, with a weak D call TRBD2 (7 bases). CDR1 GTSNPN and CDR2 SVGIG come from the germline V gene (reference sequence). The CDR3 has 11 residues. Trimming removed 1 base at V and 9 bases at J, with 10 bases between. CDR3 amino acids: CAWSDREGQYF. CDR3 coding DNA: TGTGCCTGGAGTGACAGGGAGGGGCAGTACTTC.

This clone was counted once. The chain recombines TRBV18 with TRBJ2-1, with a weak D call TRBD1 (6 bases). The germline CDR1 and CDR2 sequences are KGHSH and LQKENI. The length of the CDR3 is 15 residues. Trimming cost V 2 bases and J 6 bases, with 14 bases left between them. DNA for the CDR3: TGTGCCAGCTCACCAAAATCGGACAGTTCCAATGAGCAGTTCTTC. Translated, it gives CASSPKSDSSNEQFF.

The rearrangement joins TRBV19 to TRBJ1-2; D is unresolved. V was pared by 10 bases and J by 4 bases, with 10 bases between. The CDR3 extends over 11 amino acids. Germline V gene lookup returns CDR1 LNHDA and CDR2 SQIVND (reference sequence). CDR3 protein: CATQSGYGYTF. The CDR3, as DNA: TGTGCCACTCAAAGCGGCTATGGCTACACCTTC.

This sequence joins TRBV11-2 and TRBJ1-2, with TRBD1 identical over 7 bases. J lost 4 bases, V lost 5 bases, and 13 bases had no gene match. The CDR3 is 16 residues long. In germline, CDR1 is SGHAT, CDR2 FQNNGV. DNA for the CDR3: TGTGCCAGCAGCACTGGACGAGGACAGGTTTTCTATGGCTACACCTTC. This translates into CASSTGRGQVFYGYTF.

The chain employs TRBV20-1 and TRBJ2-1; D ambiguous. Germline CDR1 is DFQATT and CDR2 is SNEGSKA (reference sequence). The CDR3 loop spans 17 amino acids. The V gene lost 3 bases and the J gene lost 0 bases, with 18 bases spanning the gap. CDR3 region: CSASTSEAASSYNEQFF. The CDR3 DNA reads TGCAGTGCTAGTACCTCCGAGGCAGCTAGCTCCTACAATGAGCAGTTCTTC.